This T cell receptor beta chain was observed in a study of technical replicates of blood from several donors. Repertoires were generated with immunoSEQ multiplex PCR, while TCRdb's copy carries only in-frame clones and drops some. The sample carries some 64,000 clones, approximately 86% recorded once. The CDR3 spans 15 residues. Germline CDR1 reads MNHEY; CDR2 reads SMNVEV (reference sequence). The germline V and J ends were trimmed by 7 bases and 0 bases, with 15 bases remaining between them. The chain has TRBV27 and TRBJ1-1, with a tentative D call TRBD1 (6 bases). This TCR came from a human donor in good health. Some clones in this sample may be carry-over from other donors' samples. Sequenced input: PBMCs. The CDR3 nucleotides are TGTGCCAGCAAAGGACAGTTAACTTTGAACACTGAAGCTTTCTTT. Its protein is CASKGQLTLNTEAFF.